This TCR beta chain was identified in a study of blood T cell repertoires in COVID-19. Turning to the study itself: In each case, the material was cDNA or gDNA derived from T cells, B-cell-depleted T cells, or PBMCs.

As originally analysed: Quantification of nucleated cells was approximated via reference gene primer amplification. Libraries were prepared by immunoSEQ multiplex PCR; TCRdb keeps only in-frame clonotypes and omits some of them. V and J calls plus clone size are reproduced from that table; the DNA served to infer D and trimming. The sample shows approximately 440,000 clones, approximately 88% of them seen only once. Seattle patient enrollment occurred during active infection, with longitudinal follow-up thereafter. Trimming removed 6 bases at V and 3 bases at J, with 8 bases between. CDR1 is SGHNT and CDR2 is YENEEA in the germline V gene. This CDR3 is built from 13 residues.

Sequenced sample: peripheral blood. The V and J genes are TRBV11-3 and TRBJ2-2, with D tentatively TRBD2 (6 bases). This TCR derives from a woman aged 50 to 65 with COVID-19, enrolled during active disease. For the CDR3, the DNA is TGTGCCAGCAGGGGGGGTCACACCGGGGAGCTGTTTTTT. Its protein product is CASRGGHTGELFF.